The 28 T cell receptor beta chains in this list originate from one sample, sequenced in a study of T cell repertoires in aging, cancer and after chemotherapy. Rearranged V-D-J TRB sequences were amplified with a mixed TRB-A/B primer pool. TCRdb reprocessed the multiplex PCR reads with MiXCR, giving one entry per CDR3 protein. The sample yields 4,900 or so distinct CDR3 sequences, 21% seen once. The template was genomic DNA from peripheral blood, not RNA. Sequenced: blood. These receptors came from a human donor in good health. The donor label of this sample is uncertain.

This clonotype is termed medium-sized. This chain connects TRBV12-3 or TRBV12-4 to TRBJ1-1; TRBD1 matches 8 bases. V shed 7 bases and J 8 bases; nucleotides not matched to a gene: 18. CDR3 length equals 16 residues. CDR3: CASILQGAGPPVEAFF. The CDR3 coding sequence is TGTGCCAGCATCCTCCAGGGGGCGGGACCCCCCGTCGAAGCTTTCTTT.

The chain is built from TRBV5-1 and TRBJ1-2, with TRBD1 identical over 10 bases. Germline assignment: CDR1 SGHRS and CDR2 YFSETQ. V lost 0 bases, J lost 8 bases, and 10 bases stayed unmatched. The CDR3 loop spans 16 amino acids. The CDR3 loop is CASSLGFADRGYGYTF. CDR3 in DNA: TGCGCCAGCAGCTTGGGATTTGCGGACAGGGGGTACGGCTACACCTTC.

This clonotype ranks as medium-sized. The chain is built from TRBV6-5 and TRBJ1-1, with TRBD1 matching over 9 bases. This CDR3 is 15 amino acids long. Germline V gene data show CDR1 as MNHEY and CDR2 as SVGAGI. After removal of 5 bases from V and 5 bases from J, the junction contained 9 bases not matched to a gene. In DNA form, the CDR3 reads TGTGCCAGCAGTCCCGGGACAGGGAGGGCGACTGAAGCTTTCTTT. This codes for CASSPGTGRATEAFF.

By its share, this clonotype is medium-sized. The chain combines TRBV6-1 with TRBJ1-6, with TRBD1 identical over 8 bases. Trimming at V came to 0 bases and at J to 6 bases, leaving 1 base not matched to a gene. Germline-derived CDR1 and CDR2 are MNHNS and SASEGT. The CDR3 has 15 residues. The CDR3: CASSEATGGNSPLHF. The CDR3 DNA sequence: TGTGCCAGCAGTGAAGCCACAGGGGGTAATTCACCCCTCCACTTT.

This clonotype was seen only a few times. The rearrangement uses TRBV7-2 and TRBJ2-2, with D unclear. The CDR3 spans 14 residues. Germline CDR1 SGHTA, CDR2 FQGNSA. V shed 5 bases and J shed 4 bases, with 11 bases lying between them. The CDR3 bases are TGTGCCAGCAGCCCCCCCCCAGCCACCGGGGAGCTGTTTTTT. Residues: CASSPPPATGELFF.

This clonotype is medium-sized within its sample. The chain is built from TRBV19 and TRBJ2-2; D is unclear. The length of the CDR3 is 18 residues. Trimming removed 0 bases at V and 0 bases at J, with 14 bases between. CDR1 and CDR2 from the germline V gene are LNHDA and SQIVND (reference sequence). The CDR3 is CASSIDLIKGPNTGELFF. In DNA form, the CDR3 reads TGTGCCAGTAGTATAGATCTAATAAAGGGCCCGAACACCGGGGAGCTGTTTTTT.

By share, this clonotype ranks as medium-sized. The genes are TRBV12-3 or TRBV12-4 and TRBJ2-3; D is possibly TRBD2 (6 bases). The CDR3 is 14 residues long. V was clipped by 3 bases and J by 1 base, with 8 bases between them. The CDR3 nucleotides read TGTGCCAGCAGTTTTCGCGGGGGCACAGATACGCAGTATTTT. Its translation is CASSFRGGTDTQYF.

J is TRBJ1-2 and V is TRBV4-2; 9 nucleotides agree with TRBD1. Trimming at V came to 3 bases and at J to 3 bases, leaving 8 bases not matched to a gene. The CDR3 loop spans 16 amino acids. Germline values: CDR1 LGHNA, CDR2 YNFKEQ. The CDR3 DNA is TGTGCCAGCAGCCAGATGGGGACAGGGACAGACTATGGCTACACCTTC. Protein: CASSQMGTGTDYGYTF.

The rearrangement links TRBV7-2 to TRBJ2-1, with D possibly TRBD1 on 5 matching bases. The V and J ends lost 3 bases and 7 bases respectively, with 13 bases between them. The CDR3 is 14 residues long. From germline, CDR1 is SGHTA and CDR2 FQGNSA. The CDR3 coding sequence is TGTGCCAGCAGCTTTGGCAGGGTGGGGAATGAGCAGTTCTTC. The encoded protein is CASSFGRVGNEQFF.

This clonotype turned up a few times. This chain connects TRBV5-1 to TRBJ2-3; perhaps TRBD2 as D (6 bases). V was shortened by 4 bases and J by 5 bases, with 8 bases between the two germline ends. Germline V gene sequence: CDR1 SGHRS, CDR2 YFSETQ. The CDR3 has 12 residues. CDR3 residues: CASSEAGDTQYF. CDR3 bases: TGCGCCAGCAGCGAAGCGGGAGATACGCAGTATTTT.

This clonotype occurred a few times. V and J are TRBV20-1 and TRBJ1-3; D uncertain. This CDR3 has 15 residues. Germline-derived CDR1 and CDR2 are DFQATT and SNEGSKA (reference sequence). Trimming took 0 bases from V and 0 from J, leaving 9 bases between them. CDR3 sequence reads: CSARDPGSSGNTIYF. CDR3 DNA sequence: TGCAGTGCTAGAGATCCCGGCAGCTCTGGAAACACCATATATTTT.

The chain joins TRBV5-6 to TRBJ2-3, with a weak D call TRBD2 (6 bases). Germline CDR1 and CDR2: SGHDT and YYEEEE. This CDR3 comprises 14 residues. Deletions cut 2 bases from V and 2 bases from J, with 9 bases between. CDR3 DNA: TGTGCCAGCAGCTTAGGGACTGACACAGATACGCAGTATTTT. Residues: CASSLGTDTDTQYF.

This chain links TRBV20-1 with TRBJ1-1; D unresolved. CDR3 length: 14 amino acids. Germline lookup yields CDR1 DFQATT and CDR2 SNEGSKA (reference sequence). V was pared by 0 bases and J by 5 bases, with 13 bases between. The CDR3 nucleotides read TGCAGTGCTAGAGAAGGCGCCCCGGGAACTGAAGCTTTCTTT. Its protein is CSAREGAPGTEAFF.

By share of the sample, this clonotype is medium-sized. The genes are TRBV19 and TRBJ2-7; 9 positions match TRBD2. Trimming cost V 5 bases and J 2 bases; bases outside gene matches: 7. Per the germline V gene, CDR1 is LNHDA and CDR2 is SQIVND (reference sequence). This CDR3 spans 15 amino acids. This CDR3 reads CASSPRIAGAYEQYF. The CDR3 bases are TGTGCCAGTAGTCCCCGGATAGCGGGAGCCTACGAGCAGTACTTC. Supplemented by reference TRBV19 and TRBJ2-7, the full variable domain reads DGGITQSPKYLFRKEGQNVTLSCEQNLNHDAMYWYRQDPGQGLRLIYYSQIVNDFQKGDIAEGYSVSREKKESFPLTVTSAQKNPTAFYLCASSPRIAGAYEQYFGPGTRLTVT.

By share, this clonotype counts as medium-sized. The chain links TRBV29-1 to TRBJ2-7, with D tentatively TRBD2 (6 bases). Trimming removed 6 bases at V and 3 bases at J, with 18 bases between. Germline values: CDR1 SQVTM, CDR2 ANQGSEA. The CDR3 is made up of 14 amino acids. The chain's CDR3 is CSVGGGTGSYEQYF. CDR3 DNA sequence: TGCAGCGTGGGAGGAGGGACGGGTAGCTACGAGCAGTACTTC.

This clonotype qualifies as medium-sized (0.01 to 0.1%). This chain connects TRBV15 to TRBJ2-2; D unresolved. The CDR3 sequence is 15 residues long. Per the germline V gene, CDR1 is LNHNV and CDR2 is YYDKDF (reference sequence). The V end was cut by 3 bases, the J end by 4 bases, with 12 bases between. Here the CDR3 DNA reads TGTGCCACCAGCAGGCGGTTGGGATCCACCGGGGAGCTGTTTTTT. It is translated as CATSRRLGSTGELFF.

This clonotype was seen a handful of times. The chain is built from TRBV11-1 and TRBJ2-7, with D possibly matching TRBD2 (5 bases). Between the trimmed V and J ends, which lost 0 bases and 2 bases, there was a span of 11 bases. Germline CDR1 reads SGHAT; CDR2 reads FQDESV (reference sequence). This CDR3 is 15 amino acids long. CDR3 loop: CASSLALGETYEQYF. The CDR3 region has the DNA TGTGCCAGCAGCTTAGCCCTCGGGGAGACCTACGAGCAGTACTTC.

By proportion, this clonotype is medium-sized. In DNA, the CDR3 is TGTGCCAGCAGCTTGGGATGGAATTCACCCCTCCACTTT. Protein product: CASSLGWNSPLHF. This chain joins TRBV5-5 and TRBJ1-6; no definite D call. The V end lost 0 bases, the J end lost 7 bases, and 5 bases lay between the germline ends. CDR3 length: 13 amino acids. The germline CDR1 and CDR2 sequences are SGHKS and YYEKEE (reference sequence).

This clonotype is labeled as medium-sized (0.01 to 0.1%). The rearrangement joins TRBV27 to TRBJ1-5, with 7 positions matching TRBD1. The germline CDR1 and CDR2 sequences are MNHEY and SMNVEV (reference sequence). CDR3 size: 15 residues. Losses at the gene ends were 5 bases for V and 3 bases for J; bases not matched to a gene: 7. CDR3 nucleotide sequence: TGTGCCAGCAGTCACACAGGGGCCGACAATCAGCCCCAGCATTTT. This gives the protein CASSHTGADNQPQHF.

In this sample, this clonotype turned up a few times. The rearrangement links TRBV7-2 to TRBJ1-1; 9 bases are a match to TRBD1. The CDR3 is 14 amino acids. Trimming cost V 5 bases and J 5 bases; bases outside gene matches: 6. The germline CDR1 and CDR2 sequences are SGHTA and FQGNSA. CDR3 residues: CASSNRGRGTEAFF. CDR3 coding DNA: TGTGCCAGCAGCAACAGGGGGCGCGGTACTGAAGCTTTCTTT.

The CDR3 is CASSPQGRSYEQYF. The CDR3 region has the DNA TGTGCCAGCTCACCCCAAGGCAGGTCCTACGAGCAGTACTTC. The genes are TRBV18 and TRBJ2-7; D not resolved. CDR1 and CDR2 (germline): KGHSH, LQKENI. V was shortened by 3 bases and J by 1 base, with 10 bases between the two germline ends. The CDR3 is made up of 14 amino acids.

The chain's CDR3 is CASSLAAGVSYEQYF. CDR3 DNA sequence: TGCGCCAGCAGCTTGGCAGCGGGGGTCTCCTACGAGCAGTACTTC. V gene TRBV5-1 combines with J gene TRBJ2-7; 8 nucleotides line up with TRBD2. The CDR3 runs to 15 residues. CDR1 SGHRS and CDR2 YFSETQ come from the germline V gene. V shed 0 bases and J 0 bases; nucleotides not matched to a gene: 2.

This clonotype is labeled as medium-sized. The V and J genes are TRBV27 and TRBJ2-2, with 8 bases lining up with TRBD2. The CDR3 has 14 residues. Germline V CDR1 and CDR2: MNHEY, SMNVEV (reference sequence). Losses at the gene ends were 0 bases for V and 13 bases for J; bases not matched to a gene: 7. The DNA of the CDR3 is TGTGCCAGCAGTTTATCTAGCGGGGTCATCGGGCTGTTTTTT. Protein product: CASSLSSGVIGLFF.

In its sample, this clonotype ranks as medium-sized. V is TRBV30 and J is TRBJ1-6, with a possible D match to TRBD1 (6 bases). This CDR3 has 14 residues. From germline, CDR1 is GTSNPN and CDR2 SVGIG (reference sequence). V was shortened by 6 bases and J by 7 bases, with 16 bases between the two germline ends. For the CDR3, the DNA is TGTGCCTGCAAAAACAGGGAATCCAATTCACCCCTCCACTTT. Amino acids: CACKNRESNSPLHF.

By share of the sample, this clonotype is medium-sized (0.01 to 0.1%). The rearrangement uses TRBV7-6 and TRBJ2-3; 12 bases match TRBD2. This CDR3 has 17 amino acids. From germline, CDR1 is SGHVS and CDR2 FNYEAQ. Trimming at V came to 1 base and at J to 2 bases, leaving 4 bases not matched to a gene. The CDR3 nucleotides read TGTGCCAGCAGCTTAGTTACTAGCGGGGGGACCACAGATACGCAGTATTTT. As protein: CASSLVTSGGTTDTQYF.

This clonotype was seen a few times. The rearrangement links TRBV6-2 or TRBV6-3 to TRBJ1-1; perhaps TRBD1 as D (6 bases). V lost 7 bases and J lost 4, with 16 bases in between. CDR3 size: 14 residues. Germline assignment: CDR1 MNHEY and CDR2 SVGEGT. The CDR3 DNA follows: TGTGCCAGCACCCCTGTAGACAGGTTCACTGAAGCTTTCTTT. Its protein is CASTPVDRFTEAFF.

Of note for this clonotype: This may arise from a read error, as a much more abundant clone is one base away. V gene TRBV10-3 combines with J gene TRBJ1-6, with 11 bases lining up with TRBD1. The CDR3 spans 14 residues. V lost 5 bases, J lost 9 bases, and 3 bases stayed unmatched. CDR1 is ENHRY and CDR2 is SYGVKD in the germline V gene. CDR3 in DNA: TGTGCCATCAGTCGGACAGGGGGCAGTTCACCCCTCCACTTT. This gives the protein CAISRTGGSSPLHF.

This clonotype has a handful of counts. The CDR3 spells CASSQAGTGLNRELFF. CDR3 sequence (DNA): TGTGCCAGCAGCCAAGCCGGGACAGGCCTCAACCGGGAGCTGTTTTTT. V and J are TRBV4-2 and TRBJ2-2, with TRBD1 matching over 8 bases. This CDR3 region has 16 residues. V dropped 1 base and J dropped 9; count of bases not matched to a gene: 10. Germline CDR1 LGHNA, CDR2 YNFKEQ.